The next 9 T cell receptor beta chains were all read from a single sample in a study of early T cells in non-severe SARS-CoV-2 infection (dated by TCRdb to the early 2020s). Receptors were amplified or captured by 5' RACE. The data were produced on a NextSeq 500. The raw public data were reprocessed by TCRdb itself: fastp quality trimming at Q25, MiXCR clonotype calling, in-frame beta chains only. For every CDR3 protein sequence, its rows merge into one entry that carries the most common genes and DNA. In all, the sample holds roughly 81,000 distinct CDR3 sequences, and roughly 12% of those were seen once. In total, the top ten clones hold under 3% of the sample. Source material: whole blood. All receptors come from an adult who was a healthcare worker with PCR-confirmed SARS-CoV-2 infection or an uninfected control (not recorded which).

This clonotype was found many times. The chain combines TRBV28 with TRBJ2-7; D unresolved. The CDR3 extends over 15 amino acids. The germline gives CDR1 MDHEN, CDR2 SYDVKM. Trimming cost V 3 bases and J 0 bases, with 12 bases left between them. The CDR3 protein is CASSFGIAYSYEQYF. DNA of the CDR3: TGTGCCAGCAGTTTCGGTATTGCTTACTCCTACGAGCAGTACTTC.

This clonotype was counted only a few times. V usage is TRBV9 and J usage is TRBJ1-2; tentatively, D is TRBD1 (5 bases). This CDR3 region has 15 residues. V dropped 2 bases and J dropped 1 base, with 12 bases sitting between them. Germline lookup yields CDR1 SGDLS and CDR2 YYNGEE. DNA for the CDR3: TGTGCCAGCAGCGTGGCAGGGCGAGATAACTATGGCTACACCTTC. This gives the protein CASSVAGRDNYGYTF. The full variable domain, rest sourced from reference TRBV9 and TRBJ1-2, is DSGVTQTPKHLITATGQRVTLRCSPRSGDLSVYWYQQSLDQGLQFLIQYYNGEERAKGNILERFSAQQFPDLHSELNLSSLELGDSALYFCASSVAGRDNYGYTFGSGTRLTVV.

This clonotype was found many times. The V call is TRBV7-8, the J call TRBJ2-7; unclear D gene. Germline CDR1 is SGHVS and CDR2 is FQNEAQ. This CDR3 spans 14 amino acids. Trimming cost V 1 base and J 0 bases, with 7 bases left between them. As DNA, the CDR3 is TGTGCCAGCAGCTTAGGGGATACCTCCTACGAGCAGTACTTC. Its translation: CASSLGDTSYEQYF.

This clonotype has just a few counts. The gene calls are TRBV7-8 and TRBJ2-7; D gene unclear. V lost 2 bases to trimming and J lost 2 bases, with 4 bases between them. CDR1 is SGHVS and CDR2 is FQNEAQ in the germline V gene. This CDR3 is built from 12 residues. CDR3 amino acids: CASSLNAYEQYF. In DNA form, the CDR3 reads TGTGCCAGCAGCTTAAATGCCTACGAGCAGTACTTC.

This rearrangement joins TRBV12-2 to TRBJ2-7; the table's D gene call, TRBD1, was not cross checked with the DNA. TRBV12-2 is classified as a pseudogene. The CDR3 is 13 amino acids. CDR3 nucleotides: TGTGCAAGCCGAGAGGCGGACACCTACGAGCAGTACTTC. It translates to CASREADTYEQYF.

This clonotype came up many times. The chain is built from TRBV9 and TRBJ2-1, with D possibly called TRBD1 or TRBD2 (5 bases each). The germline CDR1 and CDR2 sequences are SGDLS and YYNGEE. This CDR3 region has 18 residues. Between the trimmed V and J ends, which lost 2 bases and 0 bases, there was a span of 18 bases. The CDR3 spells CASSVALGTGGSYNEQFF. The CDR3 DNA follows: TGTGCCAGCAGCGTCGCCCTGGGGACGGGCGGCTCCTACAATGAGCAGTTCTTC.

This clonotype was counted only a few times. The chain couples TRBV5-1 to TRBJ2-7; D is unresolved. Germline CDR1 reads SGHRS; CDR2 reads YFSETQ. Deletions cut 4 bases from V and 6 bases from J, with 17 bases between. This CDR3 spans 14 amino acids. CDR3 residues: CASSPGRWVGEQYF. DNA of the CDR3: TGCGCCAGCAGCCCCGGCCGATGGGTCGGCGAGCAGTACTTC.

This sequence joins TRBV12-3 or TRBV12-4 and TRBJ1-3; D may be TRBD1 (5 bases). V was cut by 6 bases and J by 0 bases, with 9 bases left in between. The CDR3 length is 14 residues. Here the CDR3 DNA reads TGTGCCAGCAGCCGGACACCCTCTGGAAACACCATATATTTT. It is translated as CASSRTPSGNTIYF.

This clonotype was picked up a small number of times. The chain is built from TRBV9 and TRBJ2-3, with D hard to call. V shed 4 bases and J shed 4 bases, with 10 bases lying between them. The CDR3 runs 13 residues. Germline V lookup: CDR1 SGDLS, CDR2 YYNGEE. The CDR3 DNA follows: TGTGCCAGCAGCCCCCCTAGGGCAGATACGCAGTATTTT. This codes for CASSPPRADTQYF.